This TCR beta chain is drawn from a study of cytomegalovirus exposure and HLA in healthy donors. Background on the study: Earlier work reported approximately 110 million unique TCR beta sequences from 180 million or so T cells. Study-level findings and limits: Immune exposure information available was restricted to CMV serostatus.

The CDR3 has 15 residues. Germline V gene sequence: CDR1 MNHEY, CDR2 SVGAGI. Amplification used 60 Vbeta primers and 13 Jbeta primers. Sequenced by immunoSEQ multiplex PCR; TCRdb stores in-frame clones only, minus some. Of around 130,000 clones in the sample, about 80% were seen once. In regard to this clone: As yet, its antigen is unknown. One junction end disagrees with the germline gene, perhaps due to a read error.

The clonotype was recovered from a middle-aged woman in good health and CMV-seronegative. The chain couples TRBV6-5 to TRBJ2-7; no firm D call. Sequences were obtained from PBMCs. CDR3 region: CSSSYSAGRSYEQYF. CDR3 nucleotides: TGTTCCAGCAGTTACTCGGCAGGCCGTTCCTACGAGCAGTACTTC.